The clone carrying this T cell receptor beta chain was recorded many times. Its specificity is unknown. This entry belongs to a study of early T cells in non-severe SARS-CoV-2 infection. Turning to the study itself: Chains were unpaired, as sequencing was done on bulk RNA from unsorted whole blood.

In the library, individual cDNA molecules carried attached unique molecular identifiers. TCRdb ran MiXCR on the 5' RACE reads and lists one entry per CDR3 protein. The sample holds 30,000 to 40,000 distinct CDR3 sequences, roughly 4% seen once. Overall study findings and caveats: Anti-spike CD8 responses were favored by VDJdb matching, which missed private and CD4 specificities.

The CDR3 covers 18 residues. V gave up 0 bases and J gave up 6 bases; unmatched junction bases: 10. The germline V gene encodes CDR1 LGHNA and CDR2 YNFKEQ. The specimen was whole blood. The TCR was taken from an adult who was a healthcare worker with PCR-confirmed SARS-CoV-2 infection or an uninfected control (not recorded which). The chain joins TRBV4-2 to TRBJ2-2, with 10 bases that match TRBD2. In nucleotides, the CDR3 is TGTGCCAGCAGCCAAGATTGGGGTGTAGCGGGGGGCTCCGGGGAGCTGTTTTTT. Translated, it gives CASSQDWGVAGGSGELFF.